This record looks at one T cell receptor (beta chain) sequence and its context. Its antigen is currently unknown. Libraries were made from TCR beta cDNA, and they carried unique molecular identifiers. MiXCR was run by TCRdb on the PCR reads, yielding one entry per CDR3 protein. The sample carries hundreds of thousands of distinct CDR3 sequences, roughly 40% recorded once. There are 12 residues in the CDR3. Germline CDR1 and CDR2: SGDLS and YYNGEE. Trimming removed 3 bases from V and 7 bases from J, with 8 bases in between. The data were obtained in a study of post-analysis software for immune sequencing data. Overall study: Relapsing-remitting, secondary progressive and progressive-relapsing forms of multiple sclerosis all featured among disease courses. General observations from the study: Higher frequency in patients than in controls was seen for five TRBV segments, with TRBV5-6, TRBV5-1 and TRBV20-1 among them. Normalized Chao1 diversity was significantly lower in multiple sclerosis patients than in controls.

The V call is TRBV9, the J call TRBJ2-1; D unresolved. The sequenced material came from blood. The receptor comes from a girl aged 10 to 17 with multiple sclerosis. The CDR3 loop is CASSGEDNEQFF. The CDR3 nucleotides read TGTGCCAGCAGCGGAGAGGATAATGAGCAGTTCTTC.